Shown below are 17 T cell receptor beta chains from a single sample sequenced in a study of T cells in Graves' hyperthyroidism and ophthalmopathy. The source material, RNA transcripts, was used to amplify TCR beta CDR3 regions. Initially, a first-round RT-PCR of the TCR CDR3 employed the HTBI primer set. Each CDR3 protein gets one entry after TCRdb re-called the multiplex PCR reads with MiXCR. The repertoire holds roughly 380,000 distinct CDR3 sequences, with about 19% as singletons. The sample was blood. The receptors originated from a woman aged 18-35 years with Graves' hyperthyroidism.

The V and J genes are TRBV6-4 and TRBJ2-5; the match to TRBD2 covers 8 bases. Germline-derived CDR1 and CDR2 are MRHNA and SNTAGT. The CDR3 has 18 amino acids. After removal of 2 bases from V and 3 bases from J, the junction contained 14 bases not matched to a gene. This chain's CDR3 is CASSDPTAAAGGKETQYF. The CDR3, as DNA: TGTGCCAGCAGTGACCCCACTGCGGCGGCGGGGGGTAAAGAGACCCAGTACTTC.

The sample holds many counts of this clonotype. The chain recombines TRBV10-3 with TRBJ2-7, with D perhaps TRBD1 (5 bases). Trimming stripped 7 bases from V and 2 bases from J, with 12 bases between. Germline CDR1 is ENHRY and CDR2 is SYGVKD. There are 13 residues in the CDR3. CDR3 protein: CAIKPGNTYEQYF. The CDR3 nucleotides read TGTGCCATCAAACCAGGGAATACCTACGAGCAGTACTTC.

The rearrangement links TRBV6-1 to TRBJ2-7; maybe TRBD2 (5 bases). The CDR3 covers 12 residues. CDR1 and CDR2 (germline): MNHNS, SASEGT. V dropped 6 bases and J dropped 7 bases, with 13 bases sitting between them. The CDR3 protein is CASRFSGGEQYF. DNA for the CDR3: TGTGCCAGCAGATTTAGTGGAGGAGAGCAGTACTTC.

This clonotype was observed many times. This CDR3 reads CASSQDRGSQETQYF. Written as DNA, the CDR3 is TGTGCCAGCAGCCAAGATCGAGGGAGCCAAGAGACCCAGTACTTC. V is TRBV4-2 and J is TRBJ2-5, with D possibly TRBD2 on 5 matching bases. Trimming took 0 bases from V and 1 from J, leaving 9 bases between them. Germline assignment: CDR1 LGHNA and CDR2 YNFKEQ. The CDR3 is 15 residues long.

On this clonotype itself: It may be a read error: a sequence one base away is much more abundant. The CDR3 region has the DNA TGTGCCAGCAGCCAATCTAGGGATGGCTACACCTTC. The encoded protein is CASSQSRDGYTF. This chain links TRBV3-1 with TRBJ1-2; D is ambiguous. CDR3 size: 12 residues. Deletions cut 2 bases from V and 6 bases from J, with 7 bases between. The germline V gene encodes CDR1 LGHDT and CDR2 YNNKEL (reference sequence).

The table lists this clonotype with many counts. The chain combines TRBV15 with TRBJ2-6, with 8 bases that match TRBD1. V lost 3 bases to trimming and J lost 4 bases; unmatched junction nucleotides: 5. The CDR3 covers 16 residues. From germline, CDR1 is LNHNV and CDR2 YYDKDF (reference sequence). The CDR3 is CATSSGTGGGANVLTF. In DNA form, the CDR3 reads TGTGCCACCAGCAGCGGGACAGGCGGCGGGGCCAACGTCCTGACTTTC.

This clonotype was counted many times. The V and J genes are TRBV20-1 and TRBJ1-3; the match to TRBD1 covers 8 bases. Trimming removed 3 bases from V and 0 bases from J; junction bases left unmatched: 10. The V gene's germline CDR1 is DFQATT and CDR2 SNEGSKA (reference sequence). This CDR3 region has 17 residues. The CDR3 spells CSASLTGEVHSGNTIYF. CDR3 sequence (DNA): TGCAGTGCTAGCTTGACAGGGGAGGTCCACTCTGGAAACACCATATATTTT.

This clonotype has at least ten counts. The gene calls are TRBV9 and TRBJ1-3, with 8 bases aligning to TRBD1. After removal of 0 bases from V and 7 bases from J, the junction contained 6 bases not matched to a gene. Germline CDR1 is SGDLS and CDR2 is YYNGEE. The CDR3 has 15 amino acids. The CDR3 coding sequence is TGTGCCAGCAGCGTAGAATGGACAGGGTGGAACACCATATATTTT. Protein: CASSVEWTGWNTIYF.

This clonotype occurred many times. CDR3 bases: TGCGCCAGCAGTTACCTGAGTAGTGCCGGGGAGCTGTTTTTT. It encodes CASSYLSSAGELFF. V is TRBV10-1 and J is TRBJ2-2, with D unclear. The CDR3 totals 14 residues. V lost 5 bases and J 6 bases, leaving 13 bases between the germline ends. Germline values: CDR1 WNHNN, CDR2 SYGVQD (reference sequence).

This clonotype was detected many times. V gene TRBV28 combines with J gene TRBJ1-1, with D unresolved. V was cut by 6 bases and J by 8 bases, with 19 bases left in between. The germline gives CDR1 MDHEN, CDR2 SYDVKM. The length of the CDR3 is 14 residues. The CDR3 spells CASSLRAELTEAFF. DNA of the CDR3: TGTGCCAGCAGCCTTCGGGCCGAACTGACCGAAGCTTTCTTT. Based on the CDR3 plus reference TRBV28 and TRBJ1-1, the full variable domain is DVKVTQSSRYLVKRTGEKVFLECVQDMDHENMFWYRQDPGLGLRLIYFSYDVKMKEKGDIPEGYSVSREKKERFSLILESASTNQTSMYLCASSLRAELTEAFFGQGTRLTVV.

This clonotype was counted at least ten times. This chain connects TRBV28 to TRBJ1-2; D may be TRBD1 (5 bases). The CDR3 loop spans 14 amino acids. V lost 4 bases, J lost 2 bases, and 11 bases lay in between. In germline, CDR1 is MDHEN, CDR2 SYDVKM. CDR3 sequence (DNA): TGTGCCAGCAGTTCACGGGGCGAGAACTATGGCTACACCTTC. It codes for CASSSRGENYGYTF.

This clonotype was counted only a few times. The rearrangement links TRBV7-2 to TRBJ1-5; TRBD1 might be the D (5 bases). The V end lost 5 bases, the J end lost 4 bases, and 9 bases lay between the germline ends. This CDR3 region has 13 residues. The germline gives CDR1 SGHTA, CDR2 FQGNSA. The DNA of the CDR3 is TGTGCCAGCAGCGCCCCAGGGAATCAGCCCCAGCATTTT. Translating it yields CASSAPGNQPQHF.

This clonotype was counted at least ten times. The J gene is TRBJ2-2, the V gene TRBV29-1; tentative D call: TRBD1 (5 bases). This CDR3 region has 14 residues. The germline V and J ends were trimmed by 0 bases and 5 bases, with 10 bases remaining between them. Germline V gives CDR1 SQVTM, CDR2 ANQGSEA. In DNA, the CDR3 is TGCAGCGTTGAAGAACAGGCGGCTACCGGGGAGCTGTTTTTT. This translates into CSVEEQAATGELFF.

The chain carries TRBV6-1 and TRBJ1-2; D might be TRBD1 (5 bases). The length of the CDR3 is 13 residues. Germline V gives CDR1 MNHNS, CDR2 SASEGT. Trimming took off 6 bases at V and 4 bases at J, with 12 bases between the two ends. The CDR3 coding sequence is TGTGCCAGCAGCCTATCAGGGTTCTATGGCTACACCTTC. It translates to CASSLSGFYGYTF.

This clonotype was observed many times. The rearrangement links TRBV11-1 to TRBJ2-5; no definite D call. Germline V gene sequence: CDR1 SGHAT, CDR2 FQDESV (reference sequence). Trimming shortened V by 5 bases and J by 5 bases, and 9 bases separated the two germline ends. This CDR3 has 12 amino acids. CDR3 sequence (DNA): TGTGCCAGCAGCCCCCCGGAGGAGACCCAGTACTTC. Encoded protein: CASSPPEETQYF. Drawing the rest from reference TRBV11-1 and TRBJ2-5, the complete variable domain is EAEVAQSPRYKITEKSQAVAFWCDPISGHATLYWYRQILGQGPELLVQFQDESVVDDSQLPKDRFSAERLKGVDSTLKIQPAELGDSAMYLCASSPPEETQYFGPGTRLLVL.

Comment on this clonotype: The junction departs from the called germline gene at one end, perhaps through a read error. This chain uses TRBV12-3 or TRBV12-4 with TRBJ1-2, with D uncertain. This CDR3 is built from 13 residues. The CDR3 bases are TGTGCCAGCAGCCCACGGTCGTCTGATGGTTACACCTTC. It encodes CASSPRSSDGYTF.

The V call is TRBV3-1, the J call TRBJ1-1; D is undetermined. The germline CDR1 and CDR2 sequences are LGHDT and YNNKEL (reference sequence). V was shortened by 2 bases and J by 1 base, with 8 bases between the two germline ends. This CDR3 comprises 14 residues. The CDR3 DNA sequence: TGTGCCAGCAGCCAAAGCGGTGCGAACACTGAAGCTTTCTTT. Amino acids: CASSQSGANTEAFF.